This passage covers 32 T cell receptor beta chains from one sample sequenced in a study of lymphopenia after photon versus proton radiotherapy. Generated by immunoSEQ multiplex PCR, the TCRdb table keeps only in-frame clones and is missing some. The sample carries tens of thousands of clones, roughly 90% recorded once. The sequences come from peripheral blood, collected from a patient treated with proton-based radiotherapy. Receptors originate from a man of 80 years or more with esophageal cancer.

The chain's CDR3 is CASSVATGGSYNSPLHF. As DNA, the CDR3 is TGTGCCAGCAGCGTAGCTACAGGGGGCTCCTATAATTCACCCCTCCACTTT. The rearrangement uses TRBV9 and TRBJ1-6, with TRBD1 matching 8 bases. Germline V gene sequence: CDR1 SGDLS, CDR2 YYNGEE. J lost 0 bases, V lost 0 bases, and 2 bases had no gene match. The CDR3 length is 17 residues. Combining the CDR3 with reference TRBV9 and TRBJ1-6 gives the whole variable domain DSGVTQTPKHLITATGQRVTLRCSPRSGDLSVYWYQQSLDQGLQFLIQYYNGEERAKGNILERFSAQQFPDLHSELNLSSLELGDSALYFCASSVATGGSYNSPLHFGNGTRLTVT.

The chain uses TRBV28 and TRBJ1-2; 7 bases are a match to TRBD1. The germline V gene encodes CDR1 MDHEN and CDR2 SYDVKM. This CDR3 is 14 amino acids long. With 5 bases clipped from V and 2 bases from J, the junction kept 5 bases outside the gene matches. DNA of the CDR3: TGTGCCAGCAGTCGGACAGGAGAGAACTATGGCTACACCTTC. This sequence encodes CASSRTGENYGYTF.

The gene calls are TRBV11-1 and TRBJ1-4; a possible D gene is TRBD1 (5 bases). Between the trimmed V and J ends, which lost 5 bases and 5 bases, there was a span of 9 bases. The CDR3 loop spans 13 amino acids. The V gene's germline CDR1 is SGHAT and CDR2 FQDESV (reference sequence). The CDR3 DNA reads TGTGCCAGCAGCCCAAGACAGAATGAAAAACTGTTTTTT. This encodes CASSPRQNEKLFF.

The chain links TRBV7-9 to TRBJ2-3, with 7 bases that match TRBD2. CDR1 is SEHNR, CDR2 FQNEAQ, per germline (reference sequence). CDR3 length: 16 amino acids. V lost 6 bases, J lost 4 bases, and 13 bases stayed unmatched. The CDR3 spells CASSGRLALKADTQYF. CDR3 DNA: TGTGCCAGCAGTGGAAGACTAGCTCTAAAGGCAGATACGCAGTATTTT.

This clone was detected a few times. The gene calls are TRBV25-1 and TRBJ2-7; D possibly corresponds to TRBD1 (6 bases). The V and J ends lost 7 bases and 2 bases respectively, with 15 bases between them. CDR1 MGHDK and CDR2 SYGVNS come from the germline V gene. The CDR3 runs 14 residues. The DNA of the CDR3 is TGTGCCAGCATAACAGGGTCCTCACCCTACGAGCAGTACTTC. This codes for CASITGSSPYEQYF.

The rearrangement joins TRBV7-6 to TRBJ2-7; D remains unclear. Trimming shortened V by 5 bases and J by 0 bases, and 11 bases separated the two germline ends. The CDR3 spans 14 residues. Germline values: CDR1 SGHVS, CDR2 FNYEAQ. CDR3 in amino acids: CASSQSHSSYEQYF. CDR3 coding DNA: TGTGCCAGCAGCCAGAGCCATTCCTCCTACGAGCAGTACTTC. The whole variable domain, filled in from reference TRBV7-6 and TRBJ2-7, reads GAGVSQSPRYKVTKRGQDVALRCDPISGHVSLYWYRQALGQGPEFLTYFNYEAQQDKSGLPNDRFSAERPEGSISTLTIQRTEQRDSAMYRCASSQSHSSYEQYFGPGTRLTVT.

V gene TRBV4-3 combines with J gene TRBJ1-3, with 7 bases identical to TRBD1. Trimming removed 2 bases from V and 2 bases from J; junction bases left unmatched: 9. CDR1 is LGHNA and CDR2 is YSLEER in the germline V gene. The length of the CDR3 is 17 residues. CDR3 sequence: CASSQNPQGMAGNTIYF. The CDR3 region has the DNA TGCGCCAGCAGCCAAAACCCACAGGGGATGGCTGGAAACACCATATATTTT.

The chain employs TRBV10-3 and TRBJ2-7; possibly TRBD2 for D (6 bases). CDR3 length: 15 residues. Deletions cut 0 bases from V and 6 bases from J, with 15 bases between. CDR1 is ENHRY, CDR2 SYGVKD, per germline. CDR3 in amino acids: CAISESKGRGAEQYF. The DNA of the CDR3 is TGTGCCATCAGTGAGTCGAAGGGGCGCGGGGCCGAGCAGTACTTC.

The chain is built from TRBV4-1 and TRBJ2-7, with D maybe TRBD1 (6 bases). The CDR3 consists of 13 residues. The ends were cut back, 6 bases at V and 3 bases at J, with 12 bases in the middle. The germline V gene encodes CDR1 MGHRA and CDR2 YSYEKL. In DNA form, the CDR3 reads TGCGCCAGCAGTAGCCGGGACAACTACGAGCAGTACTTC. It encodes CASSSRDNYEQYF.

The V and J genes are TRBV29-1 and TRBJ1-1, with D possibly TRBD1 on 5 matching bases. The CDR3 has 12 residues. V lost 7 bases, J lost 8 bases, and 17 bases lay in between. Germline V CDR1 and CDR2: SQVTM, ANQGSEA. This CDR3 reads CSAQRGTEEAFF. For the CDR3, the DNA is TGCAGCGCCCAAAGAGGGACCGAGGAAGCTTTCTTT.

This clone was seen only a few times. This chain uses TRBV30 with TRBJ1-1; D perhaps matches TRBD1 (5 bases). The V end lost 4 bases, the J end lost 0 bases, and 9 bases lay between the germline ends. This CDR3 has 13 amino acids. Germline V lookup: CDR1 GTSNPN, CDR2 SVGIG (reference sequence). CDR3 nucleotide sequence: TGTGCCTGGATTGGACAAATGAACACTGAAGCTTTCTTT. Translation gives CAWIGQMNTEAFF.

This sequence joins TRBV13 and TRBJ2-7, with D hard to call. The CDR3 is 13 amino acids. The V gene's germline CDR1 is PRHDT and CDR2 FYEKMQ (reference sequence). The V gene lost 5 bases and the J gene lost 1 base, with 9 bases spanning the gap. CDR3 sequence (DNA): TGTGCCAGCAGCCCAACGCAGTCCTACGAGCAGTACTTC. Protein: CASSPTQSYEQYF.

The chain links TRBV4-1 to TRBJ2-7, with a possible D match to TRBD1 (6 bases). The CDR3 has 15 residues. CDR1 and CDR2 from the germline V gene are MGHRA and YSYEKL. Trimming took 2 bases from V and 0 from J, leaving 11 bases between them. CDR3 sequence (DNA): TGCGCCAGCAGCCAATCCGGGACACTCTCCTACGAGCAGTACTTC. Translating gives CASSQSGTLSYEQYF.

The chain employs TRBV28 and TRBJ2-2; the D gene could be TRBD1 or TRBD2 (5 bases each). The CDR3 has 18 amino acids. V lost 6 bases to trimming and J lost 3 bases, with 23 bases between them. The germline CDR1 and CDR2 sequences are MDHEN and SYDVKM. In nucleotides, the CDR3 is TGTGCCAGCAGCCCCTTTGGTAGGGACGTAGGTCACACCGGGGAGCTGTTTTTT. Residues: CASSPFGRDVGHTGELFF.

About this clone itself: Other DNA variants within this sample encode the same CDR3. CDR3 amino acids: CASSLGRGGRYEQYF. CDR3 DNA: TGTGCCAGCAGCTTGGGTCGGGGGGGAAGGTACGAGCAGTACTTC. V usage is TRBV7-2 and J usage is TRBJ2-7, with TRBD2 matching 8 bases. This CDR3 contains 15 residues. J gave up 4 bases and V 3 bases, and 8 bases lay outside the gene matches. Germline-derived CDR1 and CDR2 are SGHTA and FQGNSA.

This clone was observed a few times. The chain has TRBV5-4 and TRBJ2-7; D is uncertain. The CDR3 has 12 residues. Germline V gene data show CDR1 as SGHNT and CDR2 as YYREEE (reference sequence). V was shortened by 3 bases and J by 7 bases, with 11 bases between the two germline ends. The CDR3 DNA is TGTGCCAGCAGCTCCGGACGAAGTGAGCAGTACTTC. Translating it yields CASSSGRSEQYF.

The V call is TRBV11-2, the J call TRBJ2-1; 8 bases match TRBD1. Unmatched junction bases numbered 6, after V lost 5 bases and J lost 15 bases. The germline CDR1 and CDR2 sequences are SGHAT and FQNNGV. The CDR3 loop spans 11 amino acids. The CDR3 DNA reads as TGTGCCAGCAGCGTAGGGACAGGAAGGTTCTTC. It yields the protein CASSVGTGRFF.

This clone is a singleton in its sample. The chain is built from TRBV6-1 and TRBJ1-4, with D maybe TRBD1 (5 bases). Per the germline V gene, CDR1 is MNHNS and CDR2 is SASEGT. V lost 6 bases to trimming and J lost 7 bases, with 15 bases between them. The CDR3 has 14 amino acids. Here the CDR3 reads CASRLTADSEKLFF. The CDR3 nucleotides read TGTGCCAGCAGGCTGACAGCCGATTCTGAAAAACTGTTTTTT.

The chain links TRBV11-1 to TRBJ2-7; 10 positions agree with TRBD2. The CDR3 is 16 residues long. Germline assignment: CDR1 SGHAT and CDR2 FQDESV (reference sequence). V trimming: 5 bases; J trimming: 2 bases; junction bases outside the gene matches: 9. The DNA of the CDR3 is TGTGCCAGCAGCCCGAATCCGGGACTAGCGCCCTACGAGCAGTACTTC. It translates to CASSPNPGLAPYEQYF.

In this sample, this clone turned up a few times. The chain is built from TRBV25-1 and TRBJ1-2; a possible D gene is TRBD1 (5 bases). Deletions cut 6 bases from V and 8 bases from J, with 16 bases between. Germline loops: CDR1 MGHDK, CDR2 SYGVNS. The CDR3 runs 13 residues. The CDR3 sequence is CASSPQGFGGYTF. The CDR3 nucleotides read TGTGCCAGCAGCCCGCAGGGATTCGGCGGCTACACCTTC.

The J gene is TRBJ2-5, the V gene TRBV27; 9 bases agree with TRBD1. Germline trimming cut 6 bases from V and 2 bases from J; bases unmatched to any gene: 7. Germline V gene lookup returns CDR1 MNHEY and CDR2 SMNVEV (reference sequence). There are 15 residues in the CDR3. The CDR3: CASRKQGAEQETQYF. CDR3 in DNA: TGTGCCAGCAGGAAACAGGGGGCCGAACAAGAGACCCAGTACTTC.

This clone is medium-sized within its sample. The chain carries TRBV7-9 and TRBJ1-2, with 7 bases identical to TRBD1. The CDR3 is 14 amino acids. J gave up 5 bases and V 5 bases, and 8 bases lay outside the gene matches. The germline V gene has CDR1 SEHNR and CDR2 FQNEAQ (reference sequence). The CDR3, as DNA: TGTGCCAGCAGCCCAACAGGGGCCTCTTATGGCTACACCTTC. Its translation is CASSPTGASYGYTF.

The chain couples TRBV5-8 to TRBJ2-5, with 14 bases aligning to TRBD2. This CDR3 region has 16 residues. With V trimmed by 4 bases and J by 7 bases, 9 bases remained unmatched. Germline CDR1 SGHTS, CDR2 YDEGEE. The CDR3: CASSKRLAGGPGTQYF. CDR3 DNA: TGTGCCAGCAGCAAGAGACTAGCGGGAGGGCCGGGGACCCAGTACTTC.

The rearrangement joins TRBV7-2 to TRBJ1-2, with D tentatively TRBD1 (5 bases). CDR1 SGHTA and CDR2 FQGNSA come from the germline V gene. V was cut by 5 bases and J by 4 bases, with 14 bases left in between. The CDR3 has 14 residues. CDR3: CASSRSTDIYGYTF. Written as DNA, the CDR3 is TGTGCCAGCAGCCGATCGACAGACATCTATGGCTACACCTTC.

The chain recombines TRBV2 with TRBJ2-1; TRBD1 matches at 8 bases. V shed 9 bases and J 10 bases; nucleotides not matched to a gene: 14. The germline V gene has CDR1 SNHLY and CDR2 FYNNEI. The CDR3 loop spans 14 amino acids. Here the CDR3 reads CASDFYGQGEEQFF. CDR3 DNA sequence: TGTGCCAGTGATTTCTACGGACAGGGTGAGGAGCAGTTCTTC.

On this clone: The junction and the germline gene differ at one end; a read error may be behind it. V and J are TRBV5-6 and TRBJ2-7; either TRBD1 or TRBD2 may fit D (5 bases each). Germline CDR1 and CDR2: SGHDT and YYEEEE. This CDR3 region has 13 residues. CDR3 region: CASSGGRGGREDF. CDR3 nucleotides: TGTGCCAGCAGCGGGGGACGTGGGGGACGCGAGGACTTC. Full variable domain (missing parts from reference TRBV5-6 and TRBJ2-7): DAGVTQSPTHLIKTRGQQVTLRCSPKSGHDTVSWYQQALGQGPQFIFQYYEEEERQRGNFPDRFSGHQFPNYSSELNVNALLLGDSALYLCASSGGRGGREDFGPGTRLTVT.

This chain uses TRBV10-3 with TRBJ2-3; weak D call: TRBD2 (6 bases). The V end was cut by 1 base, the J end by 0 bases, with 11 bases between. The CDR3 spans 16 residues. CDR1 and CDR2 from the germline V gene are ENHRY and SYGVKD. The CDR3 DNA sequence: TGTGCCATCAGTGAGTATAGCGGCACTAGCACAGATACGCAGTATTTT. This encodes CAISEYSGTSTDTQYF.

The chain couples TRBV7-9 to TRBJ2-7; D is unresolved. Germline assignment: CDR1 SEHNR and CDR2 FQNEAQ (reference sequence). Trimming shortened V by 1 base and J by 3 bases, and 4 bases separated the two germline ends. The CDR3 totals 12 residues. CDR3 in amino acids: CASSLGVYEQYF. DNA of the CDR3: TGTGCCAGCAGCTTAGGGGTCTACGAGCAGTACTTC. The variable domain in full, completed from reference TRBV7-9 and TRBJ2-7, reads DTGVSQNPRHKITKRGQNVTFRCDPISEHNRLYWYRQTLGQGPEFLTYFQNEAQLEKSRLLSDRFSAERPKGSFSTLEIQRTEQGDSAMYLCASSLGVYEQYFGPGTRLTVT.

The V call is TRBV29-1, the J call TRBJ2-3; D ambiguous. Germline CDR1 reads SQVTM; CDR2 reads ANQGSEA. The CDR3 runs to 14 residues. Trimming removed 4 bases at V and 1 base at J, with 12 bases between. The CDR3: CSVGTPGGTDTQYF. In DNA form, the CDR3 reads TGCAGCGTTGGGACGCCTGGGGGCACAGATACGCAGTATTTT.

This clone was counted a few times. V usage is TRBV18 and J usage is TRBJ2-2, with a tentative D call TRBD2 (5 bases). The CDR3 runs to 14 residues. Trimming took 4 bases from V and 5 from J, leaving 11 bases between them. Per the germline V gene, CDR1 is KGHSH and CDR2 is LQKENI. The CDR3 spells CASSRRPGTGELFF. DNA for the CDR3: TGTGCCAGCTCACGCCGTCCGGGAACCGGGGAGCTGTTTTTT.

This clone was counted once. V usage is TRBV27 and J usage is TRBJ1-4; D remains unclear. Germline CDR1 is MNHEY and CDR2 is SMNVEV (reference sequence). V shed 3 bases and J shed 0 bases, with 5 bases lying between them. The CDR3 has 14 amino acids. CDR3 sequence reads: CASSFGTTNEKLFF. CDR3 in DNA: TGTGCCAGCAGTTTCGGGACAACTAATGAAAAACTGTTTTTT.

CDR3 DNA: TGTGCCAGCAGTCGGCCCGGGGCCAACGTCCTGACTTTC. It translates to CASSRPGANVLTF. The V gene is TRBV7-6, the J gene TRBJ2-6; no clear D. Germline V CDR1 and CDR2: SGHVS, FNYEAQ. V lost 6 bases, J lost 4 bases, and 7 bases lay in between. The CDR3 spans 13 residues.